This T cell receptor (beta chain) stems from a study of T cells after posttransplantation cyclophosphamide. The related graft donor's blood sample was taken on the day of bone marrow donation. Study outcomes and limitations: After PTCy, TRB diversity resembled that of CNI/methotrexate controls. Tissue-infiltrating T cells from skin or gut overlapped little with blood T cells.

Profiled with immunoSEQ multiplex PCR; TCRdb holds only in-frame clones, not every one. Of tens of thousands of clones listed, roughly 67% are singletons. With respect to this clone: Its target is unknown.

The CDR3 length is 15 residues. V shed 1 base, J shed 4 bases, and the junction held 7 bases outside the gene matches. Germline assignment: CDR1 GTSNPN and CDR2 SVGIG (reference sequence). The clonotype originates from a woman aged 55-69 years in good health, CMV-negative, and a related stem cell transplant donor. The chain recombines TRBV30 with TRBJ2-1, with 7 bases identical to TRBD2. The specimen sequenced was memory CD4+ T cells sorted from PBMCs. The CDR3 region is CAWSGASGLYNEQFF. In DNA form, the CDR3 reads TGTGCCTGGAGTGGGGCTAGCGGATTGTACAATGAGCAGTTCTTC.